Sequencing of this TCR beta chain was carried out in a study of blood T cell repertoires in COVID-19. In the study overall: Material from acute and convalescent COVID-19 was sourced from the United States, Italy and Spain. From T cells, B-cell-depleted T cells, or PBMCs came the material, which was cDNA or gDNA.

Using immunoSEQ multiplex PCR, the repertoire was profiled, and TCRdb retains in-frame clones only, with some absent. The table records roughly 230,000 clones, about 80% of them present only once. CDR3 size: 12 residues. Per germline, CDR1 LNHDA and CDR2 SQIVND (reference sequence). Trimming cost V 3 bases and J 6 bases, with 8 bases left between them. This clone was seen a few times. This clonotype was obtained from a man aged 45 to 65 with active or convalescent COVID-19. The gene calls are TRBV19 and TRBJ1-2; no clear D gene. Input material: peripheral blood. CDR3 amino acids: CASSIYRDGYTF. The CDR3 bases are TGTGCCAGTAGTATCTACAGAGATGGCTACACCTTC.